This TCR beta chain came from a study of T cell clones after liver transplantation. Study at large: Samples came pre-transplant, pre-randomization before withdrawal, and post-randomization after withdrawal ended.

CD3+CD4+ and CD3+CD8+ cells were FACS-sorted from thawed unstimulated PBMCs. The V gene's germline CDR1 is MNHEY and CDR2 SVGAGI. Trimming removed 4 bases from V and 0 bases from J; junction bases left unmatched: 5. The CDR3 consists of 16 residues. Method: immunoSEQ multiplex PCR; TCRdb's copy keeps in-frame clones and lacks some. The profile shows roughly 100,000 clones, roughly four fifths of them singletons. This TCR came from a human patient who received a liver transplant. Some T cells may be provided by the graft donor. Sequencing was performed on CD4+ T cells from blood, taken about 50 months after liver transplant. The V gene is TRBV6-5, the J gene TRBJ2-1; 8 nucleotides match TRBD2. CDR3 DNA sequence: TGTGCCAGCAGTTTTACAGGGACTAGCTCCTACAATGAGCAGTTCTTC. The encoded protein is CASSFTGTSSYNEQFF.